Following are 22 T cell receptor beta chains from one sample sequenced in a study of CD8 T cells in ankylosing spondylitis. Overall study findings and caveats: What appeared characteristic of ankylosing spondylitis blood was a TCR beta motif of eight or nine highly homologous variants.

Using its own MiXCR run on the 5' RACE reads, TCRdb lists one record per CDR3 protein. Here the sample spans fewer than 400,000 distinct CDR3 sequences, approximately 8.2% being singletons. Which antigens these TCRs recognize remains unknown. Sequenced material: blood, either unsorted or a sorted T cell fraction (not recorded which). These receptors were obtained from a male donor with ankylosing spondylitis.

This clonotype was picked up many times. In nucleotides, the CDR3 is TGTGCCAGCAGTCCGGTGACTAGCTGGAGCTCCTACAATGAGCAGTTCTTC. The encoded protein is CASSPVTSWSSYNEQFF. The rearrangement joins TRBV27 to TRBJ2-1; TRBD2 agrees at 7 bases. The CDR3 extends over 17 amino acids. Germline V gene lookup returns CDR1 MNHEY and CDR2 SMNVEV (reference sequence). V was clipped by 5 bases and J by 0 bases; unmatched bases: 10.

This clonotype was seen repeatedly, ten times or more. The V gene is TRBV29-1, the J gene TRBJ2-1, with 15 bases aligning to TRBD2. Trimming cost V 5 bases and J 7 bases; bases outside gene matches: 9. CDR1 and CDR2 (germline): SQVTM, ANQGSEA. The CDR3 consists of 16 residues. This chain's CDR3 is CSVISGLAGGSNEQFF. In DNA, the CDR3 is TGCAGCGTTATTTCGGGACTAGCGGGAGGTAGTAATGAGCAGTTCTTC.

The sample holds many counts of this clonotype. The gene calls are TRBV5-1 and TRBJ1-1; TRBD1 is a possible D gene (5 bases). Per the germline V gene, CDR1 is SGHRS and CDR2 is YFSETQ. This CDR3 region has 17 residues. Trimming took off 1 base at V and 3 bases at J, with 19 bases between the two ends. DNA of the CDR3: TGCGCCAGCAGCTTGCTGCGGGGCGGAACCTCGGACACTGAAGCTTTCTTT. It specifies CASSLLRGGTSDTEAFF.

This clonotype was observed a handful of times. The V gene is TRBV21-1, the J gene TRBJ2-3; the D call TRBD1 from the table was never checked on the DNA. TRBV21-1 represents a pseudogene. The CDR3 extends over 15 amino acids. The CDR3 loop reads CASSNDRGSTDTQYF. Written as DNA, the CDR3 is TGTGCCAGCAGCAACGATAGGGGGAGTACAGATACGCAGTATTTT.

The sample holds many counts of this clonotype. The J gene is TRBJ2-7, the V gene TRBV7-9; D tentatively fits TRBD1 or TRBD2 (5 bases each). Trimming stripped 2 bases from V and 1 base from J, with 12 bases between. This CDR3 is 15 amino acids long. Germline V gene sequence: CDR1 SEHNR, CDR2 FQNEAQ (reference sequence). In DNA, the CDR3 is TGTGCCAGCAGCTTATGGGACGCACGATCCTACGAGCAGTACTTC. It encodes CASSLWDARSYEQYF.

This clonotype was seen more than once but under ten times. The gene calls are TRBV20-1 and TRBJ2-1; a possible D gene is TRBD2 (6 bases). Germline CDR1 and CDR2: DFQATT and SNEGSKA (reference sequence). Trimming took 0 bases from V and 1 from J, leaving 10 bases between them. This CDR3 has 15 amino acids. The CDR3 DNA follows: TGCAGTGCTAGAGATAGCGGTTGGTCCTACAATGAGCAGTTCTTC. Its protein product is CSARDSGWSYNEQFF.

The V call is TRBV12-3 or TRBV12-4, the J call TRBJ2-3; D not certain. V was pared by 1 base and J by 4 bases, with 9 bases between. CDR3 length: 14 residues. CDR3 coding DNA: TGTGCCAGCAGTTTAGATCCGATCCCAGATACGCAGTATTTT. Its protein product is CASSLDPIPDTQYF.

This clonotype turned up a few times. The chain joins TRBV20-1 to TRBJ2-2, with TRBD2 as a possible D gene (6 bases). The germline gives CDR1 DFQATT, CDR2 SNEGSKA (reference sequence). The CDR3 covers 13 residues. Trimming stripped 6 bases from V and 6 bases from J, with 14 bases between. DNA for the CDR3: TGCAGTGCAACCGGGACTCCCTCCGGGGAGCTGTTTTTT. As protein: CSATGTPSGELFF.

This clonotype was counted between two and nine times. The J gene is TRBJ2-5, the V gene TRBV12-3 or TRBV12-4, with TRBD2 matching over 9 bases. V lost 2 bases to trimming and J lost 3 bases; unmatched junction nucleotides: 7. CDR3 size: 16 residues. The CDR3 DNA reads TGTGCCAGCAGTTTATCCCGACTAGCGGTCAAAGAGACCCAGTACTTC. It yields the protein CASSLSRLAVKETQYF.

This clonotype was recorded at least ten times. V is TRBV6-5 and J is TRBJ2-3, with 9 bases that match TRBD1. The germline gives CDR1 MNHEY, CDR2 SVGAGI. This CDR3 contains 14 residues. V lost 2 bases, J lost 6 bases, and 3 bases stayed unmatched. CDR3 DNA sequence: TGTGCCAGCAGTTACGTCGGGACAGGGGATACGCAGTATTTT. It encodes CASSYVGTGDTQYF.

This clonotype was picked up many times. V is TRBV4-3 and J is TRBJ2-7; 7 bases are shared with TRBD2. Trimming at V came to 0 bases and at J to 3 bases, leaving 8 bases not matched to a gene. This CDR3 is built from 16 residues. Germline loops: CDR1 LGHNA, CDR2 YSLEER. The CDR3 here is CASSQDGPSGYYEQYF. The CDR3 DNA reads TGCGCCAGCAGCCAAGACGGTCCTAGCGGCTACTACGAGCAGTACTTC.

The chain joins TRBV4-2 to TRBJ2-1; 8 bases are shared with TRBD1. The CDR3 has 15 amino acids. From germline, CDR1 is LGHNA and CDR2 YNFKEQ. J lost 5 bases, V lost 0 bases, and 3 bases had no gene match. The CDR3 loop reads CASSQEWTGNNEQFF. CDR3 nucleotides: TGTGCCAGCAGCCAAGAGTGGACAGGGAACAATGAGCAGTTCTTC.

This clonotype was found a few times. The V and J genes are TRBV6-2 or TRBV6-3 and TRBJ1-1, with a weak D call TRBD1 (5 bases). V lost 2 bases to trimming and J lost 3 bases, with 10 bases between them. Germline V gene lookup returns CDR1 MNHEY and CDR2 SVGEGT. CDR3 length equals 14 residues. The CDR3 loop is CASSYARRDTEAFF. CDR3 in DNA: TGTGCCAGCAGTTACGCGCGCAGGGACACTGAAGCTTTCTTT.

This clonotype has at least ten counts. The chain couples TRBV2 to TRBJ2-3, with TRBD2 matching over 8 bases. CDR3 size: 15 residues. Looked up from germline, CDR1 is SNHLY and CDR2 is FYNNEI. The J segment lost 5 bases and the V segment lost 0 bases, leaving 4 bases of the junction unmatched. The CDR3 sequence is CASSEATSGGDTQYF. The CDR3 coding sequence is TGTGCCAGCAGTGAAGCTACTAGCGGAGGAGATACGCAGTATTTT.

This rearrangement joins TRBV27 to TRBJ2-2; 7 positions match TRBD1. The trim removed 6 bases at V and 3 bases at J, leaving 7 bases unmatched. CDR3 size: 15 residues. Germline loops: CDR1 MNHEY, CDR2 SMNVEV (reference sequence). The CDR3, as DNA: TGTGCCAGCAGCCCTGGGACAGTTGACACCGGGGAGCTGTTTTTT. It yields the protein CASSPGTVDTGELFF.

V is TRBV5-1 and J is TRBJ1-1, with 7 nucleotides matching TRBD1. The V segment lost 3 bases and the J segment 2 bases; nucleotides outside the gene matches: 13. Germline V gene sequence: CDR1 SGHRS, CDR2 YFSETQ. The CDR3 covers 17 residues. In nucleotides, the CDR3 is TGCGCCAGCAGCTCAAATCTTAACAGGGGTGTTAACACTGAAGCTTTCTTT. The encoded protein is CASSSNLNRGVNTEAFF.

At least ten counts were recorded for this clonotype. The CDR3 loop reads CASSLAGDRVYNSPLHF. DNA of the CDR3: TGTGCCAGCAGCTTAGCCGGTGACAGGGTCTATAATTCACCCCTCCACTTT. This chain joins TRBV7-9 and TRBJ1-6, with 7 nucleotides matching TRBD1. Looked up from germline, CDR1 is SEHNR and CDR2 is FQNEAQ (reference sequence). The CDR3 is 17 residues long. V was pared by 0 bases and J by 3 bases, with 5 bases of the junction left unmatched.

This clonotype was seen many times. The genes are TRBV28 and TRBJ2-6; TRBD1 matches 7 bases. The V and J ends lost 6 bases and 2 bases, in that order; junction bases with no gene match: 7. Germline V gives CDR1 MDHEN, CDR2 SYDVKM. This CDR3 has 16 amino acids. The CDR3 DNA sequence: TGTGCCAGCAGCAAGGACCAGGGGGCTGGGGCCAACGTCCTGACTTTC. Translation: CASSKDQGAGANVLTF.

This clonotype was observed a few times. The chain joins TRBV28 to TRBJ1-2, with TRBD1 as a possible D gene (6 bases). V shed 6 bases and J shed 4 bases, with 12 bases lying between them. This CDR3 spans 13 amino acids. Germline CDR1 MDHEN, CDR2 SYDVKM. The CDR3 protein is CASRTTGTYGYTF. CDR3 DNA sequence: TGTGCCAGCAGGACTACAGGGACCTATGGCTACACCTTC.

The CDR3 loop is CASSPAPVTGELFF. CDR3 DNA: TGTGCCAGCAGTCCTGCACCAGTCACCGGGGAGCTGTTTTTT. This chain joins TRBV7-3 and TRBJ2-2, with no clear D. The CDR3 has 14 residues. Germline values: CDR1 SGHTA, CDR2 FQGTGA. V was pared by 6 bases and J by 4 bases, with 12 bases between.

The genes are TRBV3-1 and TRBJ1-2, with D unresolved. The CDR3 loop spans 13 amino acids. Trimming stripped 1 base from V and 7 bases from J, with 10 bases between. Germline V CDR1 and CDR2: LGHDT, YNNKEL (reference sequence). For the CDR3, the DNA is TGTGCCAGCAGCCAAGCCATCCTAGGTGGCTACACCTTC. It translates to CASSQAILGGYTF.

This clonotype was seen a handful of times. V gene TRBV10-3 combines with J gene TRBJ2-3, with TRBD2 matching 8 bases. Per the germline V gene, CDR1 is ENHRY and CDR2 is SYGVKD. The CDR3 sequence is 14 residues long. Germline trimming cut 5 bases from V and 1 base from J; bases unmatched to any gene: 2. The CDR3 DNA sequence: TGTGCCATCAGTAGCGGGAGTGGCACAGATACGCAGTATTTT. Translating it yields CAISSGSGTDTQYF.